This passage covers 15 T cell receptor beta chains from one sample sequenced in a study of T cells after yellow fever vaccination. TCRdb independently ran MiXCR on the 5' RACE reads; one entry per CDR3 protein. The data contain around 550,000 distinct CDR3 sequences, roughly 21% of them singletons. Source: PBMCs, taken 15 days after the yellow fever booster vaccination. All receptors come from a man aged 25 to 40 who received the YFV17D yellow fever vaccine.

The chain is built from TRBV5-1 and TRBJ2-1, with D possibly TRBD2 on 5 matching bases. Per germline, CDR1 SGHRS and CDR2 YFSETQ. This CDR3 is 14 amino acids long. V was trimmed by 4 bases and J by 8 bases, leaving 16 bases between them. Here the CDR3 reads CASSLDSTGYEQFF. Written as DNA, the CDR3 is TGCGCCAGCAGCCTCGACTCTACGGGGTATGAGCAGTTCTTC.

The chain carries TRBV20-1 and TRBJ2-1, with 13 bases aligning to TRBD2. This CDR3 comprises 14 residues. Germline CDR1 and CDR2: DFQATT and SNEGSKA (reference sequence). This CDR3 reads CSLGGLAGLNEQFF. CDR3 nucleotide sequence: TGCAGCCTAGGGGGACTAGCGGGACTCAATGAGCAGTTCTTC.

The chain employs TRBV20-1 and TRBJ2-1; 8 positions match TRBD2. Germline assignment: CDR1 DFQATT and CDR2 SNEGSKA (reference sequence). This CDR3 has 14 residues. The V gene end was trimmed by 5 bases and the J gene end by 4 bases; junction bases not matched to a gene: 7. DNA of the CDR3: TGCAGTGCTGAAACTAGCGGCATATACAATGAGCAGTTCTTC. This translates into CSAETSGIYNEQFF.

The V call is TRBV12-3 or TRBV12-4, the J call TRBJ1-5, with TRBD1 matching 7 bases. The ends lost 7 bases at V and 6 bases at J; junction bases unmatched: 9. The CDR3 totals 14 residues. CDR3 region: CASNLSGGRQPQHF. CDR3 nucleotide sequence: TGTGCCAGCAACCTGTCAGGGGGTCGTCAGCCCCAGCATTTT.

The V and J genes are TRBV5-1 and TRBJ2-6; D might be TRBD1 (6 bases). The CDR3 consists of 17 residues. From germline, CDR1 is SGHRS and CDR2 YFSETQ. Trimming stripped 3 bases from V and 5 bases from J, with 18 bases between. CDR3 residues: CASSWTAAGNRANVLTF. The DNA for the CDR3 is TGCGCCAGCAGCTGGACAGCCGCGGGTAATAGGGCCAACGTCCTGACTTTC.

The rearrangement uses TRBV7-6 and TRBJ2-6, with 7 positions matching TRBD2. Losses at the gene ends were 4 bases for V and 0 bases for J; bases not matched to a gene: 9. CDR1 SGHVS and CDR2 FNYEAQ come from the germline V gene. The CDR3 loop spans 18 amino acids. CDR3 sequence (DNA): TGTGCCAGCAGCTCGATAGCGGGCATGACCTCTGGGGCCAACGTCCTGACTTTC. This translates into CASSSIAGMTSGANVLTF.

This clonotype came up once. The chain carries TRBV28 and TRBJ2-1; D might be TRBD1 (6 bases). Between the trimmed V and J ends, which lost 2 bases and 8 bases, there was a span of 22 bases. Germline loops: CDR1 MDHEN, CDR2 SYDVKM. The CDR3 is 17 residues long. The CDR3 nucleotides are TGTGCCAGCAGTTTAACGGGGCCGGGACACGGTAAGGATGAGCAGTTCTTC. It specifies CASSLTGPGHGKDEQFF.

This clonotype was picked up a small number of times. J is TRBJ2-2 and V is TRBV5-1; D is possibly TRBD1 (6 bases). The CDR3 consists of 14 residues. V dropped 4 bases and J dropped 8 bases, with 15 bases sitting between them. The germline V gene encodes CDR1 SGHRS and CDR2 YFSETQ. The CDR3 DNA sequence: TGCGCCAGCAGCCCCCTCCAGGGGAAGGGGGAGCTGTTTTTT. It is translated as CASSPLQGKGELFF.

This clonotype was seen only a few times. CDR3 in amino acids: CASSLEPGRKIYEQYF. The CDR3 DNA sequence: TGTGCCAGCAGCTTGGAACCGGGACGGAAGATTTACGAGCAGTACTTC. J is TRBJ2-7 and V is TRBV5-5; D may be TRBD1 or TRBD2 (5 bases each). The CDR3 spans 16 residues. Germline CDR1 is SGHKS and CDR2 is YYEKEE (reference sequence). The V end lost 0 bases, the J end lost 4 bases, and 17 bases lay between the germline ends.

This clonotype has more than one count but fewer than ten. The chain uses TRBV5-1 and TRBJ2-3; weak D call: TRBD1 (5 bases). Trimming took 4 bases from V and 5 from J, leaving 8 bases between them. The CDR3 covers 12 residues. Germline V gene lookup returns CDR1 SGHRS and CDR2 YFSETQ. CDR3 protein: CASSKQEDTQYF. In nucleotides, the CDR3 is TGCGCCAGCAGCAAACAGGAAGATACGCAGTATTTT.

This clonotype was seen a handful of times. CDR3 residues: CASSGEVSTAQYF. The CDR3 DNA reads TGTGCCAGCAGCGGAGAGGTATCTACTGCGCAGTACTTC. This rearrangement joins TRBV2 to TRBJ2-7, with D uncertain. The CDR3 loop spans 13 amino acids. The germline gives CDR1 SNHLY, CDR2 FYNNEI. With 6 bases removed from V and 9 bases from J, the gap between germline ends came to 18 bases.

This clonotype has only a few counts. The chain carries TRBV4-1 and TRBJ2-1; D gene unclear. This CDR3 has 16 residues. Germline CDR1 reads MGHRA; CDR2 reads YSYEKL. Deletions cut 0 bases from V and 9 bases from J, with 18 bases between. The CDR3: CASSQDHQKGSVEQFF. CDR3 coding DNA: TGCGCCAGCAGCCAAGATCACCAAAAAGGTAGTGTTGAGCAGTTCTTC.

This clonotype was seen more than once but under ten times. This sequence joins TRBV7-9 and TRBJ1-2, with a weak D call TRBD1 (5 bases). Germline CDR1 reads SEHNR; CDR2 reads FQNEAQ (reference sequence). With 2 bases removed from V and 2 bases from J, the gap between germline ends came to 12 bases. CDR3 size: 15 residues. CDR3 amino acids: CASSLSTGANYGYTF. CDR3 DNA sequence: TGTGCCAGCAGCTTATCGACCGGGGCCAACTATGGCTACACCTTC.

This clonotype was picked up a small number of times. This chain links TRBV9 with TRBJ2-2; D possibly corresponds to TRBD1 (6 bases). Trimming cost V 0 bases and J 5 bases, with 11 bases left between them. Germline CDR1 SGDLS, CDR2 YYNGEE. The length of the CDR3 is 15 residues. CDR3 sequence reads: CASSVVGGGTGELFF. Here the CDR3 DNA reads TGTGCCAGCAGCGTAGTAGGGGGTGGAACCGGGGAGCTGTTTTTT.

The chain has TRBV27 and TRBJ2-1; D ambiguous. Between the trimmed V and J ends, which lost 4 bases and 3 bases, there was a span of 13 bases. This CDR3 is built from 15 residues. Germline-derived CDR1 and CDR2 are MNHEY and SMNVEV (reference sequence). The CDR3 here is CASSYRTGFYNEQFF. For the CDR3, the DNA is TGTGCCAGCAGTTACCGGACGGGTTTCTACAATGAGCAGTTCTTC.